These 15 T cell receptor beta chains originate from one sample sequenced in a study of Ad26.COV2.S vaccination and SARS-CoV-2 variants. Treatment defined: roughly 18 received Ad26.COV2.S at low or high dose, single or two shots; about 5 received placebo; per-sample allocation not given. Sample collection was performed on day 63 after the first vaccine or placebo injection. Produced via immunoSEQ multiplex PCR; TCRdb's table is partial and in-frame only. The data contain fewer than 900,000 clones, around 92% of them seen just once; the ten biggest clones take up over 1.3%. The sequencing used peripheral blood, collected in a trial of Ad26.COV2.S vaccine versus placebo. The source is a person aged 18-65 years who received the Ad26.COV2.S COVID-19 vaccine or a placebo.

CDR3 in amino acids: CATSSGTENIQYF. CDR3 in DNA: TGTGCCACTTCTAGCGGCACGGAAAACATTCAGTACTTC. This sequence joins TRBV10-3 and TRBJ2-4; 7 bases are shared with TRBD2. The germline V gene has CDR1 ENHRY and CDR2 SYGVKD. The CDR3 loop spans 13 amino acids. Unmatched junction bases numbered 8, after V lost 10 bases and J lost 5 bases.

This clone came up a few times. The gene calls are TRBV30 and TRBJ1-4, with D unresolved. V was trimmed by 2 bases and J by 8 bases, leaving 12 bases between them. The CDR3 sequence is 13 residues long. Germline CDR1 is GTSNPN and CDR2 is SVGIG (reference sequence). The CDR3 spells CAWSNGQEEKLFF. CDR3 sequence (DNA): TGTGCCTGGAGTAATGGGCAAGAAGAAAAACTGTTTTTT.

The chain is built from TRBV18 and TRBJ2-7; no clear D gene. The CDR3 has 14 amino acids. CDR1 KGHSH and CDR2 LQKENI come from the germline V gene. Trimming cost V 3 bases and J 6 bases, with 15 bases left between them. CDR3 coding DNA: TGTGCCAGCTCACCCTTCCCGACGCTTCTCGAGCAGTACTTC. Its translation is CASSPFPTLLEQYF.

A single count supports this clone. The DNA of the CDR3 is TGTGCCAGCAGTGTTGGATCCAGGGTCAGCTACGAGCAGTACTTC. Amino acids: CASSVGSRVSYEQYF. This rearrangement joins TRBV2 to TRBJ2-7; tentatively, D is TRBD1 (5 bases). Germline CDR1 reads SNHLY; CDR2 reads FYNNEI. This CDR3 spans 15 amino acids. Trimming stripped 4 bases from V and 3 bases from J, with 16 bases between.

The chain carries TRBV2 and TRBJ1-1; 9 bases fit TRBD1. V shed 11 bases and J 6 bases; nucleotides not matched to a gene: 4. The CDR3 is made up of 11 amino acids. Germline CDR1 SNHLY, CDR2 FYNNEI. CDR3 nucleotides: TGTGCCGACAGGGGGTGGGCTGAAGCTTTCTTT. This translates into CADRGWAEAFF.

The chain has TRBV7-9 and TRBJ1-1; D might be TRBD1 (5 bases). The germline V and J ends were trimmed by 1 base and 7 bases, with 13 bases remaining between them. The CDR3 sequence is 14 residues long. Germline V gene data show CDR1 as SEHNR and CDR2 as FQNEAQ (reference sequence). In DNA, the CDR3 is TGTGCCAGCAGCTTAGGGGGCACGCCTATTGAAGCTTTCTTT. Protein: CASSLGGTPIEAFF.

The chain uses TRBV30 and TRBJ2-3; D is perhaps TRBD1 or TRBD2 (6 bases each). The CDR3 is 15 residues long. Trimming removed 4 bases at V and 2 bases at J, with 16 bases between. Germline lookup yields CDR1 GTSNPN and CDR2 SVGIG (reference sequence). In DNA form, the CDR3 reads TGTGCCTGGACCCCGGGGGCGCGGGACACAGATACGCAGTATTTT. Translating gives CAWTPGARDTDTQYF.

The chain carries TRBV5-6 and TRBJ1-1; D remains ambiguous. V lost 5 bases and J 4 bases, leaving 15 bases between the germline ends. Looked up from germline, CDR1 is SGHDT and CDR2 is YYEEEE. This CDR3 region has 14 residues. The CDR3 loop is CASSSRWAITEAFF. DNA of the CDR3: TGTGCCAGCAGTTCACGGTGGGCGATCACTGAAGCTTTCTTT.

V usage is TRBV29-1 and J usage is TRBJ2-3; D is ambiguous. In germline, CDR1 is SQVTM, CDR2 ANQGSEA. The length of the CDR3 is 14 residues. Trimming took off 3 bases at V and 4 bases at J, with 14 bases between the two ends. The CDR3 sequence: CSVDSHTAADTQYF. The DNA of the CDR3 is TGCAGCGTTGATTCCCACACGGCCGCAGATACGCAGTATTTT.

This CDR3 is CASSLGVSGATGELFF. CDR3 bases: TGTGCCAGCAGCTTAGGTGTTAGCGGGGCCACCGGGGAGCTGTTTTTT. V is TRBV7-2 and J is TRBJ2-2; 8 bases are shared with TRBD2. The CDR3 loop spans 16 amino acids. Germline V gene sequence: CDR1 SGHTA, CDR2 FQGNSA. V lost 1 base and J lost 4; bases outside the gene matches: 5. Supplemented by reference TRBV7-2 and TRBJ2-2, the full variable domain reads GAGVSQSPSNKVTEKGKDVELRCDPISGHTALYWYRQSLGQGLEFLIYFQGNSAPDKSGLPSDRFSAERTGGSVSTLTIQRTQQEDSAVYLCASSLGVSGATGELFFGEGSRLTVL.

The chain uses TRBV4-3 and TRBJ1-4; 9 nucleotides agree with TRBD1. With V trimmed by 0 bases and J by 10 bases, 9 bases remained unmatched. From germline, CDR1 is LGHNA and CDR2 YSLEER. The CDR3 runs to 16 residues. The CDR3 DNA follows: TGCGCCAGCAGCCAAGATTCCCCGGGACAGGGAGTAAAACTGTTTTTT. Protein: CASSQDSPGQGVKLFF.

Worth noting for this clone: Other DNA sequences in this sample translate to the same CDR3. This rearrangement joins TRBV30 to TRBJ1-6; 10 nucleotides agree with TRBD1. Germline CDR1 is GTSNPN and CDR2 is SVGIG (reference sequence). There are 12 residues in the CDR3. V was pared by 8 bases and J by 7 bases, with 2 bases of the junction left unmatched. CDR3 nucleotides: TGTGCCGCGGACAGGGGGAATTCACCCCTCCACTTT. Translating gives CAADRGNSPLHF.

This clone was observed a single time. The chain has TRBV18 and TRBJ1-4, with 8 bases identical to TRBD1. J gave up 1 base and V 3 bases, and 1 base lay outside the gene matches. Germline values: CDR1 KGHSH, CDR2 LQKENI. The CDR3 consists of 15 residues. The CDR3 loop reads CASSPGQGTNEKLFF. CDR3 DNA sequence: TGTGCCAGCTCACCCGGACAGGGAACTAATGAAAAACTGTTTTTT.

The rearrangement links TRBV5-4 to TRBJ1-1; tentative D call: TRBD1 (5 bases). The CDR3 totals 14 residues. The V gene lost 0 bases and the J gene lost 11 bases, with 17 bases spanning the gap. CDR1 is SGHNT, CDR2 YYREEE, per germline (reference sequence). The CDR3 loop reads CASSLAGGSTRAFF. The CDR3 coding sequence is TGTGCCAGCAGCTTGGCCGGGGGGAGCACTCGGGCTTTCTTT.

This clone was picked up one time. This chain links TRBV6-1 with TRBJ2-5; 10 bases line up with TRBD1. Trimming took 3 bases from V and 1 from J; bases not matched to a gene: 2. Germline V gene lookup returns CDR1 MNHNS and CDR2 SASEGT. This CDR3 is built from 15 residues. The CDR3 reads CASSDGTGAQETQYF. Written as DNA, the CDR3 is TGTGCCAGCAGTGACGGGACAGGGGCCCAAGAGACCCAGTACTTC.